The T cell receptor (beta chain) under discussion was sequenced for a study of T cell responses to AZD1222 COVID-19 vaccine. Study-wide findings and caveats: Per reports, nearly half of all spike-specific TCRs target regions that are unmutated in variants. There were mostly white British donors and more females than males, and clonal diversity was possibly underestimated. Repertoire sampling happened only post peak T cell response.

Losses at the gene ends were 4 bases for V and 4 bases for J; bases not matched to a gene: 3. The CDR3 consists of 13 residues. CDR1 is LNHNV, CDR2 YYDKDF, per germline (reference sequence). Method: immunoSEQ multiplex PCR; TCRdb's copy keeps in-frame clones and lacks some. Of about 120,000 clones detected, 80% to 90% appear once; the ten largest clones hold approximately 3.3%. As to this clone: Its antigen is still unknown.

The chain is built from TRBV15 and TRBJ1-1, with 7 bases that match TRBD1. Sample: peripheral blood, taken on day 0 of AZD1222 vaccination. This receptor was obtained from an adult in good health. CDR3 sequence (DNA): TGTGCCACCAGCATCCCAGGGGGCACTGAAGCTTTCTTT. Its protein product is CATSIPGGTEAFF. The whole variable domain, filled in from reference TRBV15 and TRBJ1-1, reads DAMVIQNPRYQVTQFGKPVTLSCSQTLNHNVMYWYQQKSSQAPKLLFHYYDKDFNNEADTPDNFQSRRPNTSFCFLDIRSPGLGDTAMYLCATSIPGGTEAFFGQGTRLTVV.